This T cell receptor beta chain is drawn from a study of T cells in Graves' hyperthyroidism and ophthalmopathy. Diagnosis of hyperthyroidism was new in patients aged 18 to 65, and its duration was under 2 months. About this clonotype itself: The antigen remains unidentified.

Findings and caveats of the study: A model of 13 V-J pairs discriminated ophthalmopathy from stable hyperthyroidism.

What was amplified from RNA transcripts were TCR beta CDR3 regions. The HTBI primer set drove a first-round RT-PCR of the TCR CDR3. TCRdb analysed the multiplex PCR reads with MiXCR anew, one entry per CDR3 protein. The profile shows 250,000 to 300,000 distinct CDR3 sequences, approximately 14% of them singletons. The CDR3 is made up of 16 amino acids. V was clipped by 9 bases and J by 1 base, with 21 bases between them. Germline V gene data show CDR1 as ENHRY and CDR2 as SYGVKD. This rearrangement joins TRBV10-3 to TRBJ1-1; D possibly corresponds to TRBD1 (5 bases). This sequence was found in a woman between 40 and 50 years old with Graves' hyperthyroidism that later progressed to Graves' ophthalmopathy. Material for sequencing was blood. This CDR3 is CAITSDPGPRNTEAFF. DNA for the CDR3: TGTGCCATTACTTCAGACCCGGGACCGAGGAACACTGAAGCTTTCTTT.